The rows below give T cell receptor beta chains drawn from one sample of a study of T cells in Graves' hyperthyroidism and ophthalmopathy. A single record per CDR3 protein comes from TCRdb applying MiXCR to the multiplex PCR reads. The sample contains 300,000 to 500,000 distinct CDR3 sequences, about 14% of which appear only once. The sequenced material came from blood. These TCRs come from a man aged 50-59 years with Graves' ophthalmopathy. The CDR3 runs from the conserved cysteine through the conserved F or W. Fields, in order: D gene, clone size, V gene, J gene, CDR3 protein, CDR3 DNA. D genes are given only for firm matches. A row's size may be missing; if present it is once, few, many or a size class.

d_call: TRBD2; clone_size: once; v_call: TRBV7-2; j_call: TRBJ2-7; cdr3_aa: CASSLTLAGVDEQYF; cdr3_nt: TGTGCCAGCAGCTTAACCTTAGCGGGAGTTGACGAGCAGTACTTC
d_call: TRBD2; clone_size: few; v_call: TRBV7-6; j_call: TRBJ2-1; cdr3_aa: CASSGSGRAFNEQFF; cdr3_nt: TGTGCCAGCAGCGGCAGCGGGAGGGCCTTTAATGAGCAGTTCTTC
d_call: -; clone_size: many; v_call: TRBV12-3/TRBV12-4; j_call: TRBJ1-1; cdr3_aa: CASKRADYASAEAFF; cdr3_nt: TGTGCCAGCAAGCGCGCGGACTATGCGTCGGCTGAAGCTTTCTTT
d_call: TRBD1; clone_size: few; v_call: TRBV19; j_call: TRBJ1-2; cdr3_aa: CASSAGQAATSLPHGYTF; cdr3_nt: TGTGCCAGTAGTGCTGGACAGGCCGCCACTTCCCTCCCTCATGGCTACACCTTC
d_call: TRBD2; clone_size: many; v_call: TRBV20-1; j_call: TRBJ2-3; cdr3_aa: CSAFSGLAGSDTQYF; cdr3_nt: TGCAGTGCTTTTTCGGGACTAGCGGGGTCAGATACGCAGTATTTT
d_call: -; clone_size: many; v_call: TRBV2; j_call: TRBJ2-2; cdr3_aa: CASRAPANTGELFF; cdr3_nt: TGTGCCAGCAGAGCCCCAGCTAACACCGGGGAGCTGTTTTTT
d_call: -; clone_size: many; v_call: TRBV5-1; j_call: TRBJ2-2; cdr3_aa: CASSLDSLPNTGELFF; cdr3_nt: TGCGCCAGCAGCTTGGATTCGCTCCCGAACACCGGGGAGCTGTTTTTT
d_call: -; clone_size: many; v_call: TRBV3-1; j_call: TRBJ2-7; cdr3_aa: CASSQERSWTASYEQYF; cdr3_nt: TGTGCCAGCAGCCAAGAAAGATCGTGGACGGCTTCCTACGAGCAGTACTTC
d_call: TRBD1; clone_size: few; v_call: TRBV6-5; j_call: TRBJ2-7; cdr3_aa: CASSYTGRQGYEQYF; cdr3_nt: TGTGCCAGCAGTTACACCGGAAGACAGGGTTACGAGCAGTACTTC
d_call: -; clone_size: many; v_call: TRBV7-2; j_call: TRBJ1-1; cdr3_aa: CASSEPQNTEAFF; cdr3_nt: TGTGCCAGCAGTGAACCACAAAACACTGAAGCTTTCTTT
d_call: -; clone_size: many; v_call: TRBV7-6; j_call: TRBJ2-1; cdr3_aa: CASSLARDHRSYNEQFF; cdr3_nt: TGTGCCAGCAGCTTAGCCCGGGACCACCGCTCCTACAATGAGCAGTTCTTC
d_call: TRBD2; clone_size: few; v_call: TRBV29-1; j_call: TRBJ2-1; cdr3_aa: CSVGGGGSSYNEQFF; cdr3_nt: TGCAGCGTTGGGGGCGGGGGAAGTTCCTACAATGAGCAGTTCTTC
d_call: TRBD2; clone_size: many; v_call: TRBV11-2; j_call: TRBJ2-1; cdr3_aa: CASSPMTSGISTEQFF; cdr3_nt: TGTGCCAGCAGCCCCATGACTAGCGGGATCTCCACTGAGCAGTTCTTC
d_call: TRBD1; clone_size: many; v_call: TRBV12-3/TRBV12-4; j_call: TRBJ2-1; cdr3_aa: CASVQGISSYNEQFF; cdr3_nt: TGTGCCAGCGTACAGGGGATTAGCTCCTACAATGAGCAGTTCTTC
d_call: TRBD2; clone_size: -; v_call: TRBV4-1; j_call: TRBJ2-3; cdr3_aa: CASSHAGLAPSTDTQYF; cdr3_nt: TGCGCCAGCAGCCATGCTGGACTAGCGCCTAGCACAGATACGCAGTATTTT
d_call: -; clone_size: many; v_call: TRBV5-5; j_call: TRBJ2-4; cdr3_aa: CASSLEGTSIDIQYF; cdr3_nt: TGTGCCAGCAGCTTGGAGGGGACCTCTATTGACATTCAGTACTTC
d_call: TRBD2; clone_size: many; v_call: TRBV6-1; j_call: TRBJ2-7; cdr3_aa: CATQVTVAGGSSVEQYF; cdr3_nt: TGTGCCACCCAAGTGACAGTAGCGGGAGGTTCCTCCGTCGAGCAGTACTTC
d_call: -; clone_size: -; v_call: TRBV5-1; j_call: TRBJ1-3; cdr3_aa: CASSPGQGISGNTIYF; cdr3_nt: TGCGCCAGCAGCCCTGGACAAGGGATCTCTGGAAACACCATATATTTT
d_call: TRBD1; clone_size: few; v_call: TRBV5-1; j_call: TRBJ2-7; cdr3_aa: CASSFQGQGLAEQYF; cdr3_nt: TGCGCCAGCAGCTTTCAAGGACAGGGGTTAGCCGAGCAGTACTTC
d_call: -; clone_size: many; v_call: TRBV3-1; j_call: TRBJ1-5; cdr3_aa: CASSSLLGDQPQHF; cdr3_nt: TGTGCCAGCAGCTCCCTCCTCGGCGATCAGCCCCAGCATTTT
d_call: -; clone_size: -; v_call: TRBV28; j_call: TRBJ1-4; cdr3_aa: CASRGGQPNEKLFF; cdr3_nt: TGTGCCAGCAGGGGGGGTCAACCGAATGAGAAACTGTTTTTT
d_call: -; clone_size: many; v_call: TRBV12-3/TRBV12-4; j_call: TRBJ1-5; cdr3_aa: CASSSGTPNQPQHF; cdr3_nt: TGTGCCAGCAGTTCCGGGACACCGAATCAGCCCCAGCATTTT
d_call: TRBD1; clone_size: many; v_call: TRBV27; j_call: TRBJ2-3; cdr3_aa: CASSFDRGETDTQYF; cdr3_nt: TGTGCCAGCAGTTTCGACAGGGGGGAAACAGATACGCAGTATTTT
d_call: TRBD1; clone_size: many; v_call: TRBV24-1; j_call: TRBJ2-1; cdr3_aa: CATSRVGTGNNEQFF; cdr3_nt: TGTGCCACCAGTAGAGTAGGGACAGGTAACAATGAGCAGTTCTTC
d_call: TRBD2; clone_size: few; v_call: TRBV6-1; j_call: TRBJ2-7; cdr3_aa: CASSTGTSGSSYEQYF; cdr3_nt: TGTGCCAGCAGTACAGGGACTAGCGGGAGCTCCTACGAGCAGTACTTC
d_call: -; clone_size: many; v_call: TRBV6-1; j_call: TRBJ2-5; cdr3_aa: CASTGERTSSETQYF; cdr3_nt: TGTGCCAGCACGGGCGAGCGAACTAGTTCAGAGACCCAGTACTTC
d_call: -; clone_size: many; v_call: TRBV28; j_call: TRBJ2-1; cdr3_aa: CASSSLGGNEQFF; cdr3_nt: TGTGCCAGCAGTTCTCTAGGGGGCAATGAGCAGTTCTTC
d_call: TRBD2; clone_size: -; v_call: TRBV11-2; j_call: TRBJ2-2; cdr3_aa: CGTRTSFTGELFF; cdr3_nt: TGTGGAACCAGGACTAGCTTCACCGGGGAGCTGTTTTTT
d_call: -; clone_size: many; v_call: TRBV27; j_call: TRBJ2-7; cdr3_aa: CASSSNRMRVTTYEQYF; cdr3_nt: TGTGCCAGCAGTTCCAACCGTATGAGGGTAACAACCTACGAGCAGTACTTC
d_call: -; clone_size: many; v_call: TRBV28; j_call: TRBJ2-2; cdr3_aa: CASSSRGLYTGELFF; cdr3_nt: TGTGCCAGCAGTTCCAGGGGCCTCTACACCGGGGAGCTGTTTTTT
d_call: TRBD1; clone_size: -; v_call: TRBV10-3; j_call: TRBJ1-5; cdr3_aa: CAISEDRAGNQPQHF; cdr3_nt: TGTGCCATCAGCGAGGACAGGGCCGGCAATCAGCCCCAGCATTTT
d_call: -; clone_size: many; v_call: TRBV3-1; j_call: TRBJ1-2; cdr3_aa: CASSSPPRRDRSDGYTF; cdr3_nt: TGTGCCAGCAGCTCTCCGCCCAGGAGGGATCGGTCTGACGGCTACACCTTC
d_call: TRBD1; clone_size: many; v_call: TRBV15; j_call: TRBJ2-3; cdr3_aa: CATSSALAGQGADTQYF; cdr3_nt: TGTGCCACCAGCAGTGCCCTAGCGGGACAGGGGGCAGATACGCAGTATTTT
d_call: TRBD2; clone_size: -; v_call: TRBV6-1; j_call: TRBJ2-5; cdr3_aa: CASSYRLAEQETQYF; cdr3_nt: TGTGCCAGCAGCTACCGACTAGCGGAGCAAGAGACCCAGTACTTC
d_call: -; clone_size: many; v_call: TRBV11-2; j_call: TRBJ2-7; cdr3_aa: CASSLSGAPLYEQYF; cdr3_nt: TGTGCCAGCAGCTTGTCGGGAGCCCCCCTCTACGAGCAGTACTTC
d_call: TRBD1; clone_size: many; v_call: TRBV2; j_call: TRBJ2-7; cdr3_aa: CASSEVLQGELYEQYF; cdr3_nt: TGTGCCAGCAGTGAAGTTCTACAGGGGGAGCTTTACGAGCAGTACTTC
d_call: -; clone_size: -; v_call: TRBV4-1; j_call: TRBJ2-5; cdr3_aa: CASSQVFQETQYF; cdr3_nt: TGCGCCAGCAGCCAAGTCTTCCAAGAGACCCAGTACTTC
d_call: TRBD2; clone_size: -; v_call: TRBV20-1; j_call: TRBJ2-1; cdr3_aa: CSVLLAGYYNEQFF; cdr3_nt: TGCAGTGTCCTACTAGCGGGGTATTACAATGAGCAGTTCTTC
d_call: -; clone_size: once; v_call: TRBV25-1; j_call: TRBJ2-7; cdr3_aa: CASSEYSASSYEQYF; cdr3_nt: TGTGCCAGCAGTGAATATTCAGCCAGCTCCTACGAGCAGTACTTC
d_call: -; clone_size: many; v_call: TRBV20-1; j_call: TRBJ2-3; cdr3_aa: CSARDFRARTDTQYF; cdr3_nt: TGCAGTGCTAGAGATTTCAGGGCCCGCACAGATACGCAGTATTTT
d_call: TRBD2; clone_size: many; v_call: TRBV2; j_call: TRBJ2-3; cdr3_aa: CASSGTSGMADTQYF; cdr3_nt: TGTGCCAGCTCCGGGACTAGCGGGATGGCAGATACGCAGTATTTT
d_call: -; clone_size: many; v_call: TRBV18; j_call: TRBJ2-1; cdr3_aa: CASSLRLYEQFF; cdr3_nt: TGTGCCAGCTCACTGCGGCTCTATGAGCAGTTCTTC
d_call: TRBD1; clone_size: many; v_call: TRBV19; j_call: TRBJ1-4; cdr3_aa: CASSTDRGEKLFF; cdr3_nt: TGTGCCAGTAGTACCGACAGGGGTGAAAAACTGTTTTTT
d_call: TRBD2; clone_size: many; v_call: TRBV15; j_call: TRBJ2-7; cdr3_aa: CATSVGLAGGYEQYF; cdr3_nt: TGTGCCACCAGCGTTGGGCTAGCGGGAGGCTACGAGCAGTACTTC